Listed below are T cell receptor beta chains from one sample, sequenced in a study of CD8 T cells in Susac syndrome. TCRdb fed the immunoSEQ multiplex PCR reads into MiXCR, producing one record per CDR3 protein. The sample lists 70,000 to 100,000 distinct CDR3 sequences, roughly 96% occurring once. Sample: CD8+ T cells from PBMCs. The receptors come from a human donor with Susac syndrome. The CDR3 runs from the conserved cysteine through the conserved F or W. The D gene is left open where the match is weak. Size values are once, few and many counts, or a class for expanded clones, and some rows have none.

v_call,j_call,d_call,clone_size,cdr3_nt,cdr3_aa
TRBV19,TRBJ2-5,.,.,TGTGCCAGTACTATGTATGCGGGGGCCCAAGAGACCCAGTACTTC,CASTMYAGAQETQYF
TRBV3-1,TRBJ2-2,TRBD1,.,TGTGCCAGCAGCTCCGGGACAGGGAACACCGGGGAGCTGTTTTTT,CASSSGTGNTGELFF
TRBV4-2,TRBJ1-5,TRBD1,.,TGTGCCAGCAGCCAGGGCGACAGGGAACTCAATCAGCCCCAGCATTTT,CASSQGDRELNQPQHF
TRBV12-3/TRBV12-4,TRBJ1-6,.,.,TGTGCCAGCAGTTTATCCGGCGGAGAAGAGGCCTATAATTCACCCCTCCACTTT,CASSLSGGEEAYNSPLHF
TRBV9,TRBJ1-2,TRBD1,.,TGTGCCAGCTCGGGGACAGGGGGCGCGAGGGCCTATGGCTACACCTTC,CASSGTGGARAYGYTF
TRBV20-1,TRBJ1-1,.,once,TGCAGTGCTAGATGGAGGGGAGACACTGAAGCTTTCTTT,CSARWRGDTEAFF
TRBV30,TRBJ2-1,.,.,TGTGCCTGGAGTGGGGCGGAGGAGCAGTTCTTC,CAWSGAEEQFF
TRBV9,TRBJ1-6,TRBD1,.,TGTGCCAGCAGCGTCGGCCAGGGGGATTCACCCCTCCACTTT,CASSVGQGDSPLHF
TRBV5-4,TRBJ2-1,TRBD2,.,TGTGCCAGCAGCACGCGAGCGGGGGGGATATACAATGAGCAGTTCTTC,CASSTRAGGIYNEQFF
TRBV10-3,TRBJ2-5,TRBD1,once,TGTGCCATCAGTGAGTTGACAGGGGGTTATCAAGAGACCCAGTACTTC,CAISELTGGYQETQYF
TRBV30,TRBJ1-2,.,.,TGTGCCTGGGGGACACACTATGGCTACACCTTC,CAWGTHYGYTF
TRBV20-1,TRBJ2-3,.,.,TGCAGTGCTAGCCCCTTAGGCCTCCGGAGCACAGATACGCAGTATTTT,CSASPLGLRSTDTQYF
TRBV4-1,TRBJ2-1,TRBD2,.,TGCGCCAGCAGCCAACTCCTAGCGGGGGGTAACAATGAGCAGTTCTTC,CASSQLLAGGNNEQFF
TRBV6-5,TRBJ1-2,TRBD1,.,TGTGCCAGCAGGAATACAGGGGGCAGCTATGGCTACACCTTC,CASRNTGGSYGYTF
TRBV29-1,TRBJ1-2,TRBD1,.,TGCAGCGTTGGAGGGGGCGAGGATGGCTACACCTTC,CSVGGGEDGYTF
TRBV20-1,TRBJ2-3,TRBD2,.,TGCAGTGCTAGAGTCCTAGCGGGGGGCACAGATACGCAGTATTTT,CSARVLAGGTDTQYF
TRBV4-2,TRBJ2-1,.,.,TGTGCCAGCAGCCAAGAACACGGGGGACGTGGCGGGTTCCTCAATGAGCAGTTCTTC,CASSQEHGGRGGFLNEQFF
TRBV3-1,TRBJ1-5,.,.,TGTGCCAGCAGCCAAGGCCTGGGAGGAAAGCCCCAGCATTTT,CASSQGLGGKPQHF
TRBV20-1,TRBJ2-7,.,.,TGCAGTGCTAGGTCGACAGTATCGGGCGAGCAGTACTTC,CSARSTVSGEQYF
TRBV18,TRBJ2-1,TRBD2,.,TGTGCCAGCTCACCTCGCGTCGGGGGGGCTTACAATGAGCAGTTCTTC,CASSPRVGGAYNEQFF
TRBV6-5,TRBJ1-1,.,few,TGTGCCAGCAGTTTACTGACAGGAGAAGCTTTCTTT,CASSLLTGEAFF
TRBV20-1,TRBJ2-3,TRBD2,.,TGCAGTGCCCAAAAAGGGGCGGGGGGCCCAGATTTCACAGATACGCAGTATTTT,CSAQKGAGGPDFTDTQYF
TRBV4-3,TRBJ2-6,.,.,TGCGCCAGCAGCCAAGATCAGGGTTACTCTGGGGCCAACGTCCTGACTTTC,CASSQDQGYSGANVLTF
TRBV13,TRBJ1-5,.,.,TGTGCCAGCAGCTTCGGCGGAGGGGTTAGCAATCAGCCCCAGCATTTT,CASSFGGGVSNQPQHF
TRBV18,TRBJ2-7,.,.,TGTGCCAGCTCACCTTCCGATTCTAACCGGGACATGAACGAGCAGTACTTC,CASSPSDSNRDMNEQYF
TRBV30,TRBJ1-2,TRBD1,.,TGTGCCTTCGGACCCCTTGGGGACAGGCATAACTATGGCTACACCTTC,CAFGPLGDRHNYGYTF
TRBV30,TRBJ1-6,.,.,TGTGCCTGGAGTGTACTGGCAGGGCCAGATTCACCCCTCCACTTT,CAWSVLAGPDSPLHF
TRBV20-1,TRBJ1-4,TRBD1,once,TGCAGTGCTAGAGATCCAGGGGGCGGAAGGAATGAAAAACTGTTTTTT,CSARDPGGGRNEKLFF
TRBV29-1,TRBJ1-2,TRBD1,.,TGCAGCGTTGAACCTACAGGGGAAAACTATGGCTACACCTTC,CSVEPTGENYGYTF
TRBV24-1,TRBJ2-3,TRBD1,.,TGTGCCACCAGAAGGTACCAGGGGGATCCGAGAACGTGGAAGGTGGCAGATACGCAGTATTTT,CATRRYQGDPRTWKVADTQYF
TRBV6-2/TRBV6-3,TRBJ2-7,TRBD1,.,TGTGCCAGCAGACTATCTGACAGGGTCTCCTACGAGCAGTACTTC,CASRLSDRVSYEQYF
TRBV27,TRBJ1-5,.,.,TGTGCCAGCAGTTCAGGACAGTTGAATCAGCCCCAGCATTTT,CASSSGQLNQPQHF
TRBV13,TRBJ2-1,.,.,TGTGCCAGCAGCTTGACCAGATATGAGCAGTTCTTC,CASSLTRYEQFF
TRBV7-6,TRBJ2-5,.,.,TGTGCCAGCAGCTTAGCGGGGCAGGGATTAGAGGAGACCCAGTACTTC,CASSLAGQGLEETQYF
TRBV14,TRBJ1-6,.,.,TGTGCCAGCAGCCAAGCCCCGGATTCCCCCCTCCACTTT,CASSQAPDSPLHF
TRBV4-2,TRBJ2-6,.,.,TGTGCCAGCAGCCAAGATGGGAGTCATGGGGCCAACGTCCTGACTTTC,CASSQDGSHGANVLTF
TRBV6-2/TRBV6-3,TRBJ2-4,TRBD1,.,TGTGCCAGCGCGGGACAGGGGGGAACCAAAAACATTCAGTACTTC,CASAGQGGTKNIQYF
TRBV28,TRBJ2-7,TRBD1,.,TGTGCCAGTGCTCCGGGACAGGGTGACGAGCAGTACTTC,CASAPGQGDEQYF
TRBV11-2,TRBJ2-5,.,.,TGTGCCAGCAGCCCTGCTTCGACCCAGTACTTC,CASSPASTQYF
TRBV30,TRBJ2-3,TRBD2,.,TGTGCCTGGAGTGTACGATGGGCTAGCGGGTTCCCAGATACGCAGTATTTT,CAWSVRWASGFPDTQYF
TRBV28,TRBJ2-1,.,.,TGTGCCAGCAGAGATCAGGGGAGCTCCTACAATGAGCAGTTCTTC,CASRDQGSSYNEQFF
TRBV11-2,TRBJ1-2,TRBD1,.,TGTGCCAGCAGCTTAGGGGACAGGGAGAACTATGGCTACACCTTC,CASSLGDRENYGYTF
TRBV4-3,TRBJ2-4,TRBD1,.,TGCGCCAGCAGCCAAGCAGGGGGCAAAAACATTCAGTACTTC,CASSQAGGKNIQYF
TRBV9,TRBJ1-1,.,once,TGTGCCAGCAGCCCTCGTGTGAGGAATCCTGAAGCTTTCTTT,CASSPRVRNPEAFF
TRBV20-1,TRBJ2-1,.,.,TGCAGTGCTAGGGCCCCCAGGGGTGGTTGGGGCAATGAGCAGTTCTTC,CSARAPRGGWGNEQFF
TRBV7-6,TRBJ1-1,.,.,TGTGCCAGCAGCCGACAGTTCATGAACACTGAAGCTTTCTTT,CASSRQFMNTEAFF
TRBV24-1,TRBJ2-1,TRBD1,once,TGTGCCACCAGTGATCCAGGGGGATTGGACGATGAGCAGTTCTTC,CATSDPGGLDDEQFF